This TCR beta chain was captured by sequencing in a study of control samples from healthy donors and cancer patients (dated by TCRdb to about 2020). Libraries were made using the immunoSEQ multiplex PCR assay. In its TCRdb copy, this immuneACCESS table keeps in-frame sequences only and misses some clones. Where compared with another copy, unresolved V genes explain less than half of these, and the others have no known cause. In this sample the table shows over 110,000 clones, 75% to 90% of which occur a single time. The biggest ten clones account for just over 8.5% of the sample. The CDR3 numbers 16 residues from cysteine through phenylalanine. Only the CDR3 region is kept as DNA, spanning 48 bases read in frame from base 1. The germline V end is reduced by 2 bases and the J end by 7 bases; junction bases left unmatched: 9. CDR1 and CDR2 (MDHEN, SYDVKM) derive from the germline V gene. As for this clone: Its antigen is still unknown. Base qualities are not provided; no much larger clone lies one nucleotide away.

The specimen sequenced was blood. Recombination linked TRBV28 to TRBJ1-4; TRBD1 lines up with 8 middle nucleotides. This receptor was identified in a woman aged 25 to 45 in good health. The DNA reads TGTGCCAGCAGTTTAGGGGCAGGGGGCATTGGTGAAAAACTGTTTTTT. The encoded protein is CASSLGAGGIGEKLFF.